This TCR beta chain derives from a study of cytomegalovirus exposure and HLA in healthy donors. Primers for the PCR totalled 60 Vbeta and 13 Jbeta. Using immunoSEQ multiplex PCR, the repertoire was profiled, and TCRdb retains in-frame clones only, with some absent. The sample gives about 210,000 clones, roughly 86% of which show up once; 3.4% is in the top ten. Germline lookup yields CDR1 GTSNPN and CDR2 SVGIG (reference sequence). The ends were cut back, 1 base at V and 6 bases at J, with 10 bases in the middle. The CDR3 covers 13 residues. Sequencing was carried out using PBMCs. This sequence was found in a middle-aged man in good health and CMV-seropositive. The J gene is TRBJ2-1, the V gene TRBV30, with D maybe TRBD2 (6 bases). The CDR3 sequence: CAWSGLVGNEQFF. The CDR3 DNA follows: TGTGCCTGGAGTGGACTAGTCGGCAATGAGCAGTTCTTC.